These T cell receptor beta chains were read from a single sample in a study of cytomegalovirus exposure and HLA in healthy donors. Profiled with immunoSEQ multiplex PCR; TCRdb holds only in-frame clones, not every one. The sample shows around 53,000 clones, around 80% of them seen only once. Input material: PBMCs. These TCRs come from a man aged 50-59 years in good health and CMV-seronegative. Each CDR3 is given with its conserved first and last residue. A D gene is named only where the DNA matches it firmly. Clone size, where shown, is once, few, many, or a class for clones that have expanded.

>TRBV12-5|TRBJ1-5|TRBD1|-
TGTGCCCGGTTATTGGACAGGGCGAGCAATCAGCCCCAGCATTTT
CARLLDRASNQPQHF
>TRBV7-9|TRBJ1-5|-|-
TGTGCCAGCAGCTTTAATAGCAATCAGCCCCAGCATTTT
CASSFNSNQPQHF
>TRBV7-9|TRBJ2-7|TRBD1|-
TGTGCCAGCAGCTCGCCGGGACAGGGTTTCTACGAGCAGTACTTC
CASSSPGQGFYEQYF
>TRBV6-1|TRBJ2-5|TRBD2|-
TGTGCCAGCAGTGAACAACTAGCGGGGGGAGGAGAGACCCAGTACTTC
CASSEQLAGGGETQYF
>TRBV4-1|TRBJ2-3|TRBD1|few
TGCGCCAGCAGCCAAGAATCCCCGGGACAGGGGAGAGATACGCAGTATTTT
CASSQESPGQGRDTQYF
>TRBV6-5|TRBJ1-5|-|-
TGTGCCAGCAGTTACAGGAGGGATGGTCAGCCCCAGCATTTT
CASSYRRDGQPQHF
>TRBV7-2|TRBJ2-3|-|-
TGTGCCAGCAGCTTAGTGGGACTTCCCACAGATACGCAGTATTTT
CASSLVGLPTDTQYF
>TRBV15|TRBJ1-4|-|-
TGTGCCACCAGCATGGGGCTCCAGACTAATGAAAAACTGTTTTTT
CATSMGLQTNEKLFF
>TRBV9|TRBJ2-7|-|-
TGTGCCAGCAGCGAGACCCCGGGACTCGAATACGAGCAGTACTTC
CASSETPGLEYEQYF
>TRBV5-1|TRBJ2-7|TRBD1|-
TGCGCCAGCAGCTTTCAGTTTCAGGGGGCCTACGAGCAGTACTTC
CASSFQFQGAYEQYF
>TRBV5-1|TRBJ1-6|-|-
TGCGCCAGCAGCTTACAGTGGGGCGCGGATTCACCCCTCCACTTT
CASSLQWGADSPLHF
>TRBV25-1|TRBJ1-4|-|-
TGTGCCTCAAACCCTGGGACTGTCGAAAAACTGTTTTTT
CASNPGTVEKLFF
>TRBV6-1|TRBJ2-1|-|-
TGTGCCAGCAGTGGAGAAAACAACCGGGATTCATCCCCGCAGTTCTTC
CASSGENNRDSSPQFF
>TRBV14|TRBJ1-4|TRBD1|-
TGTGCCAGCAGCCAAGTTCCGATGATATCCGGGACAGGGAGTGAAAAACTGTTTTTT
CASSQVPMISGTGSEKLFF
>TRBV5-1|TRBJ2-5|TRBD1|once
TGCGCCAGCAGTCCGACAGGGGTAGGTCAAGAGACCCAGTACTTC
CASSPTGVGQETQYF
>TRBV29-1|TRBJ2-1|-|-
TGCAGCGTTGACTGGGGTGAGGGAAGGAATGAGCAGTTCTTC
CSVDWGEGRNEQFF
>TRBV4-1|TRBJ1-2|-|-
TGCGCCAGCAGCCAAGATCTCTCGGGGGGCCAGAACTATGGCTACACCTTC
CASSQDLSGGQNYGYTF
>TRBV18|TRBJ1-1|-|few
TGTGCCAGCTCACCACCTGTGGCCGAAACTGAAGCTTTCTTT
CASSPPVAETEAFF
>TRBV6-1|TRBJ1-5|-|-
TGTGCCAGCAGTTTGGGAGGGAGCAATCAGCCCCAGCATTTT
CASSLGGSNQPQHF
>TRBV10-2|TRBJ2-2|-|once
TGCGCCAGTCGCGAGGTGGCGCAAGGCGGGGAGCTGTTTTTT
CASREVAQGGELFF
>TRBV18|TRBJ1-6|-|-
TGTGCCAGCTCCCCCGGGGGTCAAAATTCACCCCTCCACTTT
CASSPGGQNSPLHF
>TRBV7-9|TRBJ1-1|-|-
TGTGCCAGCAGCTACGACCCGACAGGGAACACTGAAGCTTTCTTT
CASSYDPTGNTEAFF
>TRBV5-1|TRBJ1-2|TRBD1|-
TGCGCCAGCAGTCAGGACGGACAGGGGGCGCGGGTCGGTGGCTACACCTTC
CASSQDGQGARVGGYTF
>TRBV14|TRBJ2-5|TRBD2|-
TGTGCCAGCAGCCTAGGACTAGCGGGGGGGCAAGAGACCCAGTACTTC
CASSLGLAGGQETQYF
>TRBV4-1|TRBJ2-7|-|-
TGCGCCAGCAGCCAAGGTCCCGGGATCTCCTACGAGCAGTACTTC
CASSQGPGISYEQYF
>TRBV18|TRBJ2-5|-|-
TGTGCCAGCTCACCACTAAAAGGGGGTGATGAGACCCAGTACTTC
CASSPLKGGDETQYF
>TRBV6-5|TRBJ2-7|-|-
TGTGCCAGCAGTTACTCCGGGGCGGGAGAGCAGTACTTC
CASSYSGAGEQYF
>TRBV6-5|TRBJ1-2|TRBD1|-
TGTGCCAGCAGTCCAAACAACCAGGGGGACTATGGCTACACCTTC
CASSPNNQGDYGYTF
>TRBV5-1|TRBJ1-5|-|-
TGCGCCAGCGCGAAAGATAGCAATCAGCCCCAGCATTTT
CASAKDSNQPQHF
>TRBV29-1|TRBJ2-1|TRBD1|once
TGCAGCGTATCGACAGGGGGCGTCTACAATGAGCAGTTCTTC
CSVSTGGVYNEQFF
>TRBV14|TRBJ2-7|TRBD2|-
TGTGCCAGCAGCCAAGAACTAGCGAGCTCCTACGAGCAGTACTTC
CASSQELASSYEQYF
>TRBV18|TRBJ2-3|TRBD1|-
TGTGCCAGCTCAACTAAACTGGACAGGTCTAGCACAGATACGCAGTATTTT
CASSTKLDRSSTDTQYF
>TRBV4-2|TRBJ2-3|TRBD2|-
TGTGCCAGCAGCCAAGAGAAGGCAGGGAGGGCAGATACGCAGTATTTT
CASSQEKAGRADTQYF
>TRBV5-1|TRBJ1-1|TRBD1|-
TGCGCCAGCAGCAACAGGGGGAGAAGCACTGAAGCTTTCTTT
CASSNRGRSTEAFF
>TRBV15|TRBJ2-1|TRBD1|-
TGTGCCACCAGCAGTCTAGGCAGGAGGGCGGACCAGGGACAGGGTGAGCAGTTCTTC
CATSSLGRRADQGQGEQFF
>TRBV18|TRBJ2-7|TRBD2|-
TGTGCCAGCCACTTTTCGCCCCCCCAACTAGCGGAGGGTCTATCCTACGAGCAGTACTTC
CASHFSPPQLAEGLSYEQYF
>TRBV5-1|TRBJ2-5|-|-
TGCGCCAGCAGCTTGGCCGGGGGTCAAGAGACCCAGTACTTC
CASSLAGGQETQYF
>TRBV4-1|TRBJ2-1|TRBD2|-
TGCGCCAGCAGCTCCGCCCGGGGGGGCGGTTACAATGAGCAGTTCTTC
CASSSARGGGYNEQFF
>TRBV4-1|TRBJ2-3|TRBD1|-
TGCGCCAGCAGCCAAGACTATAGGACAGGGGGTACAGATACGCAGTATTTT
CASSQDYRTGGTDTQYF